This T cell receptor beta chain stems from a study of blood T cell repertoires in COVID-19. V dropped 2 bases and J dropped 2 bases, with 9 bases sitting between them. CDR3 length: 15 residues. Germline loops: CDR1 SEHNR, CDR2 FQNEAQ (reference sequence). Profiling relied on immunoSEQ multiplex PCR, and the TCRdb table lists in-frame clones only, not all of them. Of 300,000 to 350,000 clones in the sample, about 90% were seen once. The sample taken for sequencing was peripheral blood. This receptor was obtained from a woman aged 25 to 39 with COVID-19, enrolled during active disease. The rearrangement joins TRBV7-9 to TRBJ1-4; TRBD1 might be the D (5 bases). CDR3 sequence reads: CASSLTRVTNEKLFF. The CDR3 nucleotides are TGTGCCAGCAGCTTAACCAGGGTCACTAATGAAAAACTGTTTTTT. Using reference TRBV7-9 and TRBJ1-4 for the parts outside the CDR3, the full variable domain is DTGVSQNPRHKITKRGQNVTFRCDPISEHNRLYWYRQTLGQGPEFLTYFQNEAQLEKSRLLSDRFSAERPKGSFSTLEIQRTEQGDSAMYLCASSLTRVTNEKLFFGSGTQLSVL.